The 31 T cell receptor beta chains below were found in one sample sequenced in a study of T cells in Graves' hyperthyroidism and ophthalmopathy. Template material for amplifying TCR beta CDR3 regions consisted of RNA transcripts. The TCR CDR3 was amplified in a first-round RT-PCR using the HTBI primer set. A single record per CDR3 protein comes from TCRdb applying MiXCR to the multiplex PCR reads. The sample contains about 560,000 distinct CDR3 sequences, over 15% of which appear only once. Specimen: blood. These receptors came from a woman younger than 35 with Graves' hyperthyroidism.

The chain employs TRBV28 and TRBJ2-5, with 9 bases fitting TRBD1. CDR3 size: 14 residues. From germline, CDR1 is MDHEN and CDR2 SYDVKM. J was trimmed by 5 bases and V by 1 base; bases with no gene match: 2. CDR3 loop: CASSLYRGLETQYF. CDR3 nucleotides: TGTGCCAGCAGTTTATACAGGGGGCTTGAGACCCAGTACTTC.

This clonotype has a count of ten or more. The V and J genes are TRBV7-2 and TRBJ2-3; D possibly corresponds to TRBD2 (6 bases). Trimming cost V 2 bases and J 2 bases, with 11 bases left between them. CDR1 and CDR2 from the germline V gene are SGHTA and FQGNSA. The CDR3 has 15 residues. The CDR3 nucleotides read TGTGCCAGCAGCTTACGCGGGGCTAACACAGATACGCAGTATTTT. Translation gives CASSLRGANTDTQYF.

In its sample, this clonotype was seen many times. The chain has TRBV2 and TRBJ2-7; 8 nucleotides line up with TRBD1. CDR3 size: 14 residues. Germline assignment: CDR1 SNHLY and CDR2 FYNNEI. The junction had 6 bases not matched to a gene; V was cut back by 7 bases and J by 1 base. The CDR3 region is CASIDRGFSYEQYF. CDR3 DNA sequence: TGTGCCAGCATCGACAGGGGTTTTTCCTACGAGCAGTACTTC.

The chain has TRBV7-9 and TRBJ1-5; D unresolved. Trimming removed 2 bases at V and 1 base at J, with 18 bases between. Germline V gene data show CDR1 as SEHNR and CDR2 as FQNEAQ (reference sequence). CDR3 length equals 18 residues. The CDR3 region has the DNA TGTGCCAGCAGCTTAAGGGTTTTCGGGGTAAAAAGCAATCAGCCCCAGCATTTT. It is translated as CASSLRVFGVKSNQPQHF.

This clonotype was detected many times. The chain has TRBV7-8 and TRBJ1-1; D might be TRBD1 (5 bases). V was cut by 5 bases and J by 1 base, with 11 bases left in between. The germline CDR1 and CDR2 sequences are SGHVS and FQNEAQ. CDR3 size: 14 residues. CDR3 DNA: TGTGCCAGCAGCCCGGCGGGGGAGAACACTGAAGCTTTCTTT. It is translated as CASSPAGENTEAFF.

This clonotype was detected many times. The chain combines TRBV7-8 with TRBJ1-2, with no clear D. Germline-derived CDR1 and CDR2 are SGHVS and FQNEAQ. The V gene lost 1 base and the J gene lost 0 bases, with 9 bases spanning the gap. The CDR3 has 15 amino acids. Here the CDR3 DNA reads TGTGCCAGCAGCTTAGGGACGACCCCTAACTATGGCTACACCTTC. Amino acids: CASSLGTTPNYGYTF.

This clonotype was seen more than once but under ten times. The gene calls are TRBV18 and TRBJ2-5, with 7 bases fitting TRBD1. Trimming removed 3 bases from V and 4 bases from J; junction bases left unmatched: 8. CDR3 size: 15 residues. Germline lookup yields CDR1 KGHSH and CDR2 LQKENI. CDR3 nucleotides: TGTGCCAGCTCACCGCGACAGGGCTCCCCAGAGACCCAGTACTTC. This encodes CASSPRQGSPETQYF.

This clonotype was recorded at least ten times. The rearrangement uses TRBV28 and TRBJ1-6, with 9 bases that match TRBD1. CDR1 and CDR2 (germline): MDHEN, SYDVKM. V gave up 4 bases and J gave up 6 bases; unmatched junction bases: 7. The CDR3 runs to 16 residues. Here the CDR3 reads CASSYWDRESNSPLHF. CDR3 DNA sequence: TGTGCCAGCAGTTACTGGGACAGGGAAAGTAATTCACCCCTCCACTTT.

This clonotype was counted a few times. This rearrangement joins TRBV18 to TRBJ2-7; a possible D gene is TRBD2 (6 bases). CDR1 is KGHSH, CDR2 LQKENI, per germline. This CDR3 contains 14 residues. V lost 3 bases and J lost 4, with 13 bases in between. In nucleotides, the CDR3 is TGTGCCAGCTCACCGGTAGCGGACACTTACGAGCAGTACTTC. Protein sequence: CASSPVADTYEQYF.

The rearrangement uses TRBV7-2 and TRBJ2-3, with D possibly being TRBD1 (5 bases). The CDR3 consists of 16 residues. V lost 5 bases, J lost 1 base, and 16 bases lay in between. The germline CDR1 and CDR2 sequences are SGHTA and FQGNSA. CDR3 protein: CASSPGSAYRTDTQYF. The CDR3 DNA sequence: TGTGCCAGCAGCCCAGGGTCGGCCTATCGCACAGATACGCAGTATTTT.

The chain uses TRBV27 and TRBJ1-5; D is uncertain. The germline CDR1 and CDR2 sequences are MNHEY and SMNVEV (reference sequence). V lost 2 bases, J lost 4 bases, and 9 bases lay in between. The CDR3 sequence is 14 residues long. CDR3 in amino acids: CASSLQASNQPQHF. Here the CDR3 DNA reads TGTGCCAGCAGTTTACAGGCTTCGAATCAGCCCCAGCATTTT.

The chain uses TRBV5-1 and TRBJ2-5; tentative D call: TRBD1 (5 bases). From germline, CDR1 is SGHRS and CDR2 YFSETQ. With 1 base removed from V and 5 bases from J, the gap between germline ends came to 18 bases. The CDR3 totals 16 residues. The CDR3 DNA reads as TGCGCCAGCAGCTTGAGAAGGGGTCTGGGGAAGGAGACCCAGTACTTC. Translated, it gives CASSLRRGLGKETQYF.

Many counts were recorded for this clonotype. The chain combines TRBV30 with TRBJ1-5; perhaps TRBD1 as D (5 bases). The CDR3 is made up of 14 amino acids. The germline gives CDR1 GTSNPN, CDR2 SVGIG (reference sequence). Trimming took off 1 base at V and 0 bases at J, with 7 bases between the two ends. CDR3 protein: CAWSEGDSNQPQHF. Here the CDR3 DNA reads TGTGCCTGGAGTGAAGGGGATAGCAATCAGCCCCAGCATTTT.

This clonotype was detected many times. V gene TRBV2 combines with J gene TRBJ2-2; D call uncertain. The CDR3 has 12 amino acids. Germline V CDR1 and CDR2: SNHLY, FYNNEI. The V end was cut by 8 bases, the J end by 8 bases, with 12 bases between. CDR3: CASSIMGGELFF. The CDR3 DNA reads TGTGCCAGCTCTATAATGGGAGGGGAGCTGTTTTTT.

This clonotype showed up many times. This chain uses TRBV7-2 with TRBJ2-5; TRBD1 matches 9 bases. Germline V gene lookup returns CDR1 SGHTA and CDR2 FQGNSA. The CDR3 spans 16 residues. J lost 3 bases, V lost 0 bases, and 5 bases had no gene match. CDR3 residues: CASSLALDRGKETQYF. CDR3 bases: TGTGCCAGCAGCTTAGCCCTGGACAGGGGAAAAGAGACCCAGTACTTC.

The sample holds many counts of this clonotype. The CDR3 protein is CATSLAGGLSYNEQFF. The CDR3 DNA reads TGTGCCACCAGTCTAGCGGGGGGCCTCTCCTACAATGAGCAGTTCTTC. The chain joins TRBV24-1 to TRBJ2-1, with 11 positions matching TRBD2. J was trimmed by 0 bases and V by 6 bases; bases with no gene match: 3. Germline V gives CDR1 KGHDR, CDR2 SFDVKD. The CDR3 length is 16 residues.

This clonotype was observed a handful of times. This chain uses TRBV5-1 with TRBJ1-5; D perhaps matches TRBD1 (5 bases). The CDR3 covers 14 residues. Between the trimmed V and J ends, which lost 7 bases and 0 bases, there was a span of 11 bases. Germline CDR1 is SGHRS and CDR2 is YFSETQ. The CDR3, as DNA: TGCGCCAGCGGCCCGGGGCCTAGCAATCAGCCCCAGCATTTT. Protein product: CASGPGPSNQPQHF.

This clonotype was seen a few times. The chain's CDR3 is CASRVGGPYEQYF. CDR3 bases: TGTGCCAGCCGGGTTGGGGGGCCCTACGAGCAGTACTTC. This rearrangement joins TRBV6-1 to TRBJ2-7; D is possibly TRBD1 or TRBD2 (6 bases each). Trimming stripped 8 bases from V and 2 bases from J, with 13 bases between. The CDR3 covers 13 residues. The germline gives CDR1 MNHNS, CDR2 SASEGT.

This chain uses TRBV28 with TRBJ2-3, with D unclear. V gave up 6 bases and J gave up 0 bases, with 13 bases separating them. Germline CDR1 is MDHEN and CDR2 is SYDVKM. This CDR3 spans 15 amino acids. CDR3 coding DNA: TGTGCCAGCAGCCTATACCTCGGTAGCACAGATACGCAGTATTTT. Translated, it gives CASSLYLGSTDTQYF.

This clonotype was recorded once. This sequence may be a read error, since a much larger clone differs from it by one base. The chain employs TRBV28 and TRBJ1-2; 7 nucleotides agree with TRBD1. Trimming removed 7 bases from V and 4 bases from J; junction bases left unmatched: 3. The CDR3 covers 12 residues. Germline V lookup: CDR1 MDHEN, CDR2 SYDVKM. In DNA, the CDR3 is TGTGCCAGCAACGAGGGGGCCTATGGCTACACCTTC. Translated: CASNEGAYGYTF.

This CDR3 reads CASSLGGSVNEKLFF. The CDR3 bases are TGTGCCAGCAGCTTGGGGGGATCCGTAAATGAAAAACTGTTTTTT. The chain uses TRBV5-5 and TRBJ1-4; D call uncertain. The CDR3 length is 15 residues. Germline loops: CDR1 SGHKS, CDR2 YYEKEE (reference sequence). V lost 0 bases, J lost 5 bases, and 11 bases lay in between.

This clonotype was seen only a few times. This chain connects TRBV10-3 to TRBJ2-2, with TRBD1 identical over 7 bases. There are 14 residues in the CDR3. Trimming removed 0 bases from V and 6 bases from J; junction bases left unmatched: 1. CDR1 ENHRY and CDR2 SYGVKD come from the germline V gene. CDR3 in DNA: TGTGCCATCAGTGAGTCGACAGGGTCCGGGGAGCTGTTTTTT. Its translation is CAISESTGSGELFF.

This clonotype occurred many times. V usage is TRBV27 and J usage is TRBJ2-7; TRBD1 matches at 7 bases. The germline V gene encodes CDR1 MNHEY and CDR2 SMNVEV (reference sequence). The V and J ends lost 6 bases and 6 bases, in that order; junction bases with no gene match: 11. This CDR3 region has 14 residues. This CDR3 reads CASRTRDRVVEQYF. The CDR3 DNA reads as TGTGCCAGCAGAACCCGGGACAGAGTGGTCGAGCAGTACTTC.

There are many counts of this clonotype. This chain links TRBV12-3 or TRBV12-4 with TRBJ2-7; D ambiguous. This CDR3 has 12 residues. V lost 7 bases to trimming and J lost 2 bases, with 9 bases between them. Here the CDR3 reads CASTKSTYEQYF. The CDR3, as DNA: TGTGCCAGCACGAAGAGCACCTACGAGCAGTACTTC.

This clonotype was detected ten times or more. This sequence joins TRBV11-2 and TRBJ2-1; tentatively, D is TRBD1 or TRBD2 (5 bases each). Germline assignment: CDR1 SGHAT and CDR2 FQNNGV. The V end lost 6 bases, the J end lost 5 bases, and 17 bases lay between the germline ends. This CDR3 spans 15 amino acids. As DNA, the CDR3 is TGTGCCAGCAGTCCAAATCCCGGGACGCACAATGAGCAGTTCTTC. Translation gives CASSPNPGTHNEQFF.

This clonotype appeared a few times. The chain combines TRBV27 with TRBJ2-1; tentatively, D is TRBD1 (5 bases). The CDR3 is 16 amino acids. Germline V CDR1 and CDR2: MNHEY, SMNVEV (reference sequence). Trimming took off 3 bases at V and 4 bases at J, with 16 bases between the two ends. In nucleotides, the CDR3 is TGTGCCAGCAGTTTCCGACAGAGCGTATATTACAATGAGCAGTTCTTC. This gives the protein CASSFRQSVYYNEQFF.

This clonotype was counted ten times or more. V usage is TRBV11-2 and J usage is TRBJ2-7, with TRBD2 matching over 7 bases. V shed 1 base and J 5 bases; nucleotides not matched to a gene: 11. Germline loops: CDR1 SGHAT, CDR2 FQNNGV. The CDR3 loop spans 16 amino acids. This chain's CDR3 is CASSLAPFRGGNEQYF. The CDR3 bases are TGTGCCAGCAGCTTAGCTCCATTTCGCGGGGGAAACGAGCAGTACTTC.

The chain uses TRBV7-9 and TRBJ2-3; D ambiguous. CDR3 length: 13 residues. Trimming removed 4 bases from V and 10 bases from J, with 15 bases in between. Looked up from germline, CDR1 is SEHNR and CDR2 is FQNEAQ (reference sequence). This chain's CDR3 is CASSSPGQESQYF. The CDR3 DNA follows: TGTGCCAGCAGCTCCCCGGGCCAGGAGTCGCAGTATTTT.

This clonotype was recorded at least ten times. The rearrangement uses TRBV5-1 and TRBJ2-1; D might be TRBD1 (6 bases). The CDR3 spans 16 residues. The V gene lost 4 bases and the J gene lost 4 bases, with 18 bases spanning the gap. Germline CDR1 is SGHRS and CDR2 is YFSETQ. The DNA for the CDR3 is TGCGCCAGCAGCGACAGGTGGTCTCCTACTTACAATGAGCAGTTCTTC. This encodes CASSDRWSPTYNEQFF. Using reference TRBV5-1 and TRBJ2-1 for the parts outside the CDR3, the full variable domain is KAGVTQTPRYLIKTRGQQVTLSCSPISGHRSVSWYQQTPGQGLQFLFEYFSETQRNKGNFPGRFSGRQFSNSRSEMNVSTLELGDSALYLCASSDRWSPTYNEQFFGPGTRLTVL.

Here the CDR3 reads CASSETPGLNRINEQFF. CDR3 sequence (DNA): TGCGCCAGCAGTGAGACACCGGGACTCAACAGGATCAATGAGCAGTTCTTC. The chain employs TRBV5-1 and TRBJ2-1; perhaps TRBD2 as D (6 bases). Germline V gene data show CDR1 as SGHRS and CDR2 as YFSETQ. The V end was cut by 5 bases, the J end by 6 bases, with 24 bases between. The CDR3 sequence is 17 residues long.

The chain joins TRBV30 to TRBJ1-2; D remains ambiguous. V was shortened by 2 bases and J by 8 bases, with 15 bases between the two germline ends. The CDR3 runs to 13 residues. From germline, CDR1 is GTSNPN and CDR2 SVGIG (reference sequence). CDR3 bases: TGTGCCTGGAGTCCTGCGGTGCTCGGGGGCTACACCTTC. It yields the protein CAWSPAVLGGYTF.